This is a list of T cell receptor beta chains from one sample in a study of T cell changes during pregnancy in multiple sclerosis. Using immunoSEQ multiplex PCR, the repertoire was profiled, and TCRdb retains in-frame clones only, with some absent. This table holds around 38,000 clones, 91% found once. The sequences come from CD8+ T cells from peripheral blood mononuclear cells, collected in the second trimester of pregnancy. Source of these receptors: a female donor with multiple sclerosis, enrolled in a pregnancy study. CDR3s include the opening cysteine and the closing phenylalanine or tryptophan. Size values are once, few and many counts, or a class for expanded clones, and some rows have none.

CDR3 protein: CASSSLQGESYEQYF; clone size: once; V gene: TRBV27
CDR3 protein: CASSPGTFMGEQYF; clone size: NA; V gene: TRBV4-3
CDR3 protein: CASSLLGGSNEQFF; clone size: NA; V gene: TRBV5-1
CDR3 protein: CASSLSVRAYEQYF; clone size: NA; V gene: TRBV27
CDR3 protein: CASSFANEQYF; clone size: NA; V gene: TRBV5-6
CDR3 protein: CASSLAGSLAGAVFNEQFF; clone size: NA; V gene: TRBV5-1
CDR3 protein: CASSQDRGTANTGELFF; clone size: NA; V gene: TRBV4-2
CDR3 protein: CASGLILDRGSEKLFF; clone size: NA; V gene: TRBV12-5
CDR3 protein: CASSLLGQVSDNEQFF; clone size: NA; V gene: TRBV5-4
CDR3 protein: CASRRQGRFNEQYF; clone size: NA; V gene: TRBV6-5
CDR3 protein: CARSAGTGTTPSTDTQYF; clone size: NA; V gene: TRBV25-1
CDR3 protein: CASSLGDRDTEAFF; clone size: NA; V gene: TRBV7-2
CDR3 protein: CASSSYQAPDYGYTF; clone size: NA; V gene: TRBV27
CDR3 protein: CASSPWRFANTGELFF; clone size: NA; V gene: TRBV18
CDR3 protein: CASSFTGSPSYEQYF; clone size: NA; V gene: TRBV27
CDR3 protein: CASSLEGGREKLFF; clone size: NA; V gene: TRBV5-1
CDR3 protein: CASSPGKQGSQGYTF; clone size: NA; V gene: TRBV18
CDR3 protein: CASSIAEGANYGYTF; clone size: few; V gene: TRBV19
CDR3 protein: CATSRPGLAGLFDTQYF; clone size: NA; V gene: TRBV15
CDR3 protein: CASSERSGRGSYNEQFF; clone size: NA; V gene: TRBV27
CDR3 protein: CASSHEKGAGWTGELFF; clone size: NA; V gene: TRBV5-8
CDR3 protein: CASSLESGYGYTF; clone size: NA; V gene: TRBV27
CDR3 protein: CASSPWDSQSYEQYF; clone size: NA; V gene: TRBV19
CDR3 protein: CASSLETLFGSYNEQFF; clone size: NA; V gene: TRBV11-2
CDR3 protein: CAISENRDNTEAFF; clone size: NA; V gene: TRBV10-3
CDR3 protein: CASRGGWYEKLFF; clone size: many; V gene: TRBV19
CDR3 protein: CASSPGTSGSYEQYF; clone size: NA; V gene: TRBV7-6
CDR3 protein: CASSVQSGRADEQYF; clone size: NA; V gene: TRBV9
CDR3 protein: CAWSWQFEAFF; clone size: NA; V gene: TRBV30
CDR3 protein: CSVGGGEADTEAFF; clone size: NA; V gene: TRBV29-1
CDR3 protein: CASSQKQGSWEKLFF; clone size: NA; V gene: TRBV4-3
CDR3 protein: CASSDNRGELFF; clone size: NA; V gene: TRBV6-4
CDR3 protein: CASSLFWDSYSGANVLTF; clone size: NA; V gene: TRBV5-1
CDR3 protein: CASRTGDNEQFF; clone size: NA; V gene: TRBV25-1
CDR3 protein: CASSLKSSGNNEQFF; clone size: NA; V gene: TRBV5-1